What follows are 4 T cell receptor beta chains derived from one specimen sequenced in a study of cytomegalovirus exposure and HLA in healthy donors. Use of 60 Vbeta and 13 Jbeta primers characterized the PCR. The assay was immunoSEQ multiplex PCR, and TCRdb's table has in-frame clones only and misses some. Of 200,000 to 250,000 clones detected, over 70% appear once; the ten largest clones hold around 2.9%. Sample: PBMCs. The receptors originated from a woman aged 55 to 70 in good health and CMV-seropositive.

This clone has just one count. This chain uses TRBV30 with TRBJ1-1, with 9 bases identical to TRBD1. The CDR3 is made up of 14 amino acids. Germline loops: CDR1 GTSNPN, CDR2 SVGIG (reference sequence). Unmatched junction bases numbered 3, after V lost 1 base and J lost 3 bases. The CDR3 is CAWSATGGDTEAFF. The CDR3 nucleotides read TGTGCCTGGAGTGCGACAGGGGGGGACACTGAAGCTTTCTTT. Filled out from reference TRBV30 and TRBJ1-1, the complete variable domain reads SQTIHQWPATLVQPVGSPLSLECTVEGTSNPNLYWYRQAAGRGLQLLFYSVGIGQISSEVPQNLSASRPQDRQFILSSKKLLLSDSGFYLCAWSATGGDTEAFFGQGTRLTVV.

This clone was seen once. This chain joins TRBV30 and TRBJ2-7; 7 nucleotides agree with TRBD2. With 1 base clipped from V and 6 bases from J, the junction kept 3 bases outside the gene matches. The CDR3 loop spans 12 amino acids. CDR1 and CDR2 (germline): GTSNPN, SVGIG (reference sequence). CDR3 nucleotide sequence: TGTGCCTGGAGTGCCCTAGCGGCCGAGCAGTACTTC. It codes for CAWSALAAEQYF.

This clone was picked up a small number of times. The rearrangement joins TRBV25-1 to TRBJ2-2, with D perhaps matching TRBD1 (5 bases). The length of the CDR3 is 15 residues. CDR1 is MGHDK and CDR2 is SYGVNS in the germline V gene. V was pared by 3 bases and J by 0 bases, with 8 bases between. CDR3 DNA sequence: TGTGCCAGCAGTGACGACAGTTCGAACACCGGGGAGCTGTTTTTT. It is translated as CASSDDSSNTGELFF.

This chain connects TRBV5-1 to TRBJ2-7; 7 bases are a match to TRBD2. The V segment lost 3 bases and the J segment 2 bases; nucleotides outside the gene matches: 2. The CDR3 runs to 13 residues. CDR1 and CDR2 (germline): SGHRS, YFSETQ. The CDR3 bases are TGCGCCAGCAGCTGGGGGGGGACCTACGAGCAGTACTTC. Protein: CASSWGGTYEQYF.